This record covers a single T cell receptor (beta chain). The data were taken from a study of shared clonotypes between healthy human individuals. Across the study: Sampling drew on donors who were a couple of women and a few men aged 18 to 49. A donor's plate count was three for CD4 naive and three for CD4 memory; CD8 naive had two and CD8 memory one.

When replicate PCRs were run on sorted subsets, they used 200 ng DNA, about 30,000 T cell genomes. Libraries were prepared by immunoSEQ multiplex PCR; TCRdb keeps only in-frame clonotypes and omits some of them. The top ten hold under 0.15% of the sample, which has just over 2,000,000 clones, roughly 95% seen once. J gave up 5 bases and V 0 bases, and 5 bases lay outside the gene matches. From germline, CDR1 is SGDLS and CDR2 YYNGEE. This CDR3 region has 16 residues. V and J are TRBV9 and TRBJ2-7; 13 positions agree with TRBD2. The source is a young man in good health. Sequenced: naive CD4+ T cells sorted from blood. Subset in this sample: CD45RA+ positively selected. In DNA form, the CDR3 reads TGTGCCAGCAGCGTAGGTCCGACTAGCGGGAGGAACGAGCAGTACTTC. Translation gives CASSVGPTSGRNEQYF.